This T cell receptor (beta chain) originates from a study of radiation and T cells in renal cell carcinoma. Regarding the study as a whole: No pretreatment tumor biopsies were available for baseline clonotypes.

Remarks on this clone: What it binds is not known.

Looked up from germline, CDR1 is SGHRS and CDR2 is YFSETQ. V was pared by 0 bases and J by 1 base, with 9 bases between. This CDR3 has 15 residues. Time point in this sample: baseline pretreatment blood. The sample's treatment: 15 Gy SBRT to primary tumor, nephrectomy 4 weeks later. After SBRT, blood was collected at 2 and 4 weeks, plus baseline. This renal cell carcinoma was of the clear cell type. Profiling relied on immunoSEQ multiplex PCR, and the TCRdb table lists in-frame clones only, not all of them. Here the sample spans about 130,000 clones, approximately 91% being singletons. Sequenced material: blood, taken from a patient whose treatment included radiotherapy and nephrectomy. The source is a woman aged 50 to 65 with renal cell carcinoma. This rearrangement joins TRBV5-1 to TRBJ2-3; D perhaps matches TRBD1 (5 bases). Written as DNA, the CDR3 is TGCGCCAGCAGCTTGGTCAGGGCCCGCACAGATACGCAGTATTTT. Its translation: CASSLVRARTDTQYF. The full variable domain, its missing parts supplied by reference TRBV5-1 and TRBJ2-3, is KAGVTQTPRYLIKTRGQQVTLSCSPISGHRSVSWYQQTPGQGLQFLFEYFSETQRNKGNFPGRFSGRQFSNSRSEMNVSTLELGDSALYLCASSLVRARTDTQYFGPGTRLTVL.